This entry describes one T cell receptor (beta chain). The data stem from a study of T cell changes during pregnancy in multiple sclerosis. From germline, CDR1 is MNHEY and CDR2 SMNVEV (reference sequence). The CDR3 totals 12 residues. Deletions cut 6 bases from V and 8 bases from J, with 13 bases between. Sequenced by immunoSEQ multiplex PCR; TCRdb stores in-frame clones only, minus some. The table shows some 75,000 clones, with about 95% occurring only once. The clonotype originates from a female donor with multiple sclerosis, enrolled in a pregnancy study. Specimen: peripheral blood, collected in the second trimester of pregnancy. The chain carries TRBV27 and TRBJ1-2, with D unclear. In DNA form, the CDR3 reads TGTGCCAGCAGAGAGGGAGGGCTCGGCTACACCTTC. It yields the protein CASREGGLGYTF.